This T cell receptor beta chain emerged from a study of chemoradiotherapy in HPV16-positive cancers (dated by TCRdb to 2022 to 2024). With respect to the entire study: Functional T-cell assays on cells from a couple of HPV16-positive patients defined candidate HPV-specific T-cell clones and common TCR motifs. The study asked whether T-cell immunity against the HPV oncoproteins E6 and E7 changes during chemoradiotherapy and whether it affects survival. The candidate HPV-specific TCRs and motifs were then tracked in TCR repertoires from around 86 patients with HPV-related cancers. General findings and caveats noted by the study authors: The survival association was reported for HPV16-positive patients, and the functional definition of HPV-specific T cells was derived from only two HPV16-positive patients. Expansion of candidate HPV-specific clones and E7-related TCR motifs was observed in the tumor microenvironment during treatment, whereas no such expansion was observed for non-HPV-specific T cells. In HPV16-positive patients, expansion of HPV-responsive T cells during chemoradiotherapy was associated with improved recurrence-free survival.

Because repertoires were sampled repeatedly during chemoradiotherapy, clonal expansion in the tumor microenvironment could be followed. Libraries were constructed by the immunoSEQ multiplex PCR assay. Sourced from immuneACCESS, this table was stored by TCRdb with only in-frame sequences that have V and J called. A share of the clones is absent; for the studies checked, an unresolved V gene accounts for under half, and the remainder has no known explanation. In this sample the table shows tens of thousands of clones, about 77% of which occur a single time. The biggest ten clones account for about 5% of the sample. The CDR3 contains 16 residues, cysteine and phenylalanine counted. Only CDR3 DNA remains: 48 bases, in frame from the first base. Of note for this clone: Its antigen specificity is not known. The sample holds no much larger clone one base away, and base qualities are not on file.

The receptor comes from a human donor with HPV-associated anogenital cancer. The sequencing used blood, collected from a patient who underwent chemoradiotherapy. Recombination linked TRBV12-2 to TRBJ2-3. TRBV12-2 is a listed pseudogene. This receptor carries the CDR3 CASPKSPSSTTDTQYF. The nucleotide sequence is TGTGCAAGCCCTAAATCTCCCAGCTCTACCACAGATACGCAGTATTTT.